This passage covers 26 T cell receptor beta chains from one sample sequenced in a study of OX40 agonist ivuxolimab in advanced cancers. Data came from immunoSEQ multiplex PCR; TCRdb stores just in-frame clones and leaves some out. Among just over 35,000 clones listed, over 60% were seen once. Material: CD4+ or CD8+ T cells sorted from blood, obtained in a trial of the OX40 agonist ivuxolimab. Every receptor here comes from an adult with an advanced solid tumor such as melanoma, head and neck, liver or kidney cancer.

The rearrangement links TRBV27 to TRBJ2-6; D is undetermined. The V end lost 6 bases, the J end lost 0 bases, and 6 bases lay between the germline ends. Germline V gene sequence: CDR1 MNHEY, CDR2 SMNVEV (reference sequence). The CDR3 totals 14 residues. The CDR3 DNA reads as TGTGCCAGCAGCAAGACCTCTGGGGCCAACGTCCTGACTTTC. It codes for CASSKTSGANVLTF.

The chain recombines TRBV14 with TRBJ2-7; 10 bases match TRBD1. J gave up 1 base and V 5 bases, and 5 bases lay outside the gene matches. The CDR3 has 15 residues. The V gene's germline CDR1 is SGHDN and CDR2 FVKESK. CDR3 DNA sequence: TGTGCCAGCAGCGACAGGGGGCTGGGTTCCTACGAGCAGTACTTC. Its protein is CASSDRGLGSYEQYF. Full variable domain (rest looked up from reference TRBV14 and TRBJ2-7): EAGVTQFPSHSVIEKGQTVTLRCDPISGHDNLYWYRRVMGKEIKFLLHFVKESKQDESGMPNNRFLAERTGGTYSTLKVQPAELEDSGVYFCASSDRGLGSYEQYFGPGTRLTVT.

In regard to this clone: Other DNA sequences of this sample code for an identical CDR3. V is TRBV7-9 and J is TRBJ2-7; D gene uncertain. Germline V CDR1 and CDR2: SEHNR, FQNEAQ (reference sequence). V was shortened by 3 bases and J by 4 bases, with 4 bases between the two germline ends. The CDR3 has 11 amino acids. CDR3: CASSLRYEQYF. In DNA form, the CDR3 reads TGTGCCAGCAGCTTGAGGTACGAGCAGTACTTC.

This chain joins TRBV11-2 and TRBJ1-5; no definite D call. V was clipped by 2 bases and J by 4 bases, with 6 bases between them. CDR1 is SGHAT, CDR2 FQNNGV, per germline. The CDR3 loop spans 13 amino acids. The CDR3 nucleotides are TGTGCCAGCAGCTTAAGAAGGAATCAGCCCCAGCATTTT. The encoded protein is CASSLRRNQPQHF. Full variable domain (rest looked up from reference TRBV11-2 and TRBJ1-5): EAGVAQSPRYKIIEKRQSVAFWCNPISGHATLYWYQQILGQGPKLLIQFQNNGVVDDSQLPKDRFSAERLKGVDSTLKIQPAKLEDSAVYLCASSLRRNQPQHFGDGTRLSIL.

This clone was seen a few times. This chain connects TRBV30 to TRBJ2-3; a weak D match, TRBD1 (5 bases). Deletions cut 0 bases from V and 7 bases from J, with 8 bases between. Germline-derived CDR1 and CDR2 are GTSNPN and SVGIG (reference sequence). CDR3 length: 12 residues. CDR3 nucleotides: TGTGCCTGGAGTGTTTTGGGGCATACGCAGTATTTT. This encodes CAWSVLGHTQYF.

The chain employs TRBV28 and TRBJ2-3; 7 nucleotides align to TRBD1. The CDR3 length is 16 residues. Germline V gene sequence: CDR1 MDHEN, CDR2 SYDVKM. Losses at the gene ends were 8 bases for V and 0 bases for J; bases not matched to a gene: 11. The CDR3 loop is CASRLRGLASTDTQYF. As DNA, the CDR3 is TGTGCCAGCCGACTTAGGGGGCTCGCAAGCACAGATACGCAGTATTTT.

Here the CDR3 DNA reads TGCAGTGCTCCTAGGGGGTACGAGCAGTACTTC. This translates into CSAPRGYEQYF. J is TRBJ2-7 and V is TRBV20-1; perhaps TRBD1 as D (6 bases). In germline, CDR1 is DFQATT, CDR2 SNEGSKA (reference sequence). CDR3 length equals 11 residues. The ends were cut back, 5 bases at V and 4 bases at J, with 9 bases in the middle.

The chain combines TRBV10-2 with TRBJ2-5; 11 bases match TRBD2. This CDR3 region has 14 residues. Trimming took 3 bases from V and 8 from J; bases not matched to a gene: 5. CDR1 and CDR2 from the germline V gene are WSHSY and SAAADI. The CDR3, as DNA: TGCGCCAGCAGTGAAGCTAGCGGGGGGCCTACCCAGTACTTC. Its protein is CASSEASGGPTQYF.

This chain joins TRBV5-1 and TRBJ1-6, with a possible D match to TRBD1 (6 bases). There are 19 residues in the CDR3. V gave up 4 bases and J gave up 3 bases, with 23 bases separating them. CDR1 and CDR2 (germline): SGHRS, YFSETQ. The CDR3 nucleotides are TGCGCCAGCAGCCGCGTCTCGGGTTCGGGGGCCAACTATAATTCACCCCTCCACTTT. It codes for CASSRVSGSGANYNSPLHF.

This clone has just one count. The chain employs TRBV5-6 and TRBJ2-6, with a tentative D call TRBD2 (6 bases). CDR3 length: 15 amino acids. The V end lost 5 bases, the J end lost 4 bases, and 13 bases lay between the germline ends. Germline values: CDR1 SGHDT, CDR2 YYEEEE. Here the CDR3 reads CASRKGRDGANVLTF. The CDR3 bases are TGTGCCAGCAGAAAAGGGCGGGACGGGGCCAACGTCCTGACTTTC.

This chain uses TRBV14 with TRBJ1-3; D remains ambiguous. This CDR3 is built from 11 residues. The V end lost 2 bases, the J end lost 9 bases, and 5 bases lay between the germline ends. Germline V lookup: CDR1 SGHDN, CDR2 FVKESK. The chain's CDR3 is CASSQIGTIYF. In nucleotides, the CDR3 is TGTGCCAGCAGCCAAATTGGCACCATATATTTT.

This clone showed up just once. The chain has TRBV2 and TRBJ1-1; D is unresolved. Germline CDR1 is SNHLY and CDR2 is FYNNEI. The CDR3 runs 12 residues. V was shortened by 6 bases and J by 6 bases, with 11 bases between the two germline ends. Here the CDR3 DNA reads TGTGCCAGCAGGGTTAGCACTCCTGAAGCTTTCTTT. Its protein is CASRVSTPEAFF.

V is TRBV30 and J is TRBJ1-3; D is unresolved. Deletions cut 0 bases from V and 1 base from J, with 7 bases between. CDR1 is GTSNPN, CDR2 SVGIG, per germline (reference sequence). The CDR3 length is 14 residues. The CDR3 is CAWSVPRSGNTIYF. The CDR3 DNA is TGTGCCTGGAGTGTTCCCAGGTCTGGAAACACCATATATTTT.

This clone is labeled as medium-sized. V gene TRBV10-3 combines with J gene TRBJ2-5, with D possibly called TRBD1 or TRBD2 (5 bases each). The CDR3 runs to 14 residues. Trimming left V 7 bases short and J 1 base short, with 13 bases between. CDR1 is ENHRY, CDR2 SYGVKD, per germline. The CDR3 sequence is CAIKAAGSQETQYF. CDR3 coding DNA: TGTGCCATCAAAGCGGCAGGGTCCCAAGAGACCCAGTACTTC.

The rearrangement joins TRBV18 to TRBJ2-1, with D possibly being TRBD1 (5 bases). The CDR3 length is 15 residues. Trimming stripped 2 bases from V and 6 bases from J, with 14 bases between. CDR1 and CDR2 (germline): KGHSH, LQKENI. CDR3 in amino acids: CASSPGAGLGNEQFF. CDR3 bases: TGTGCCAGCTCACCAGGGGCAGGGCTGGGCAATGAGCAGTTCTTC.

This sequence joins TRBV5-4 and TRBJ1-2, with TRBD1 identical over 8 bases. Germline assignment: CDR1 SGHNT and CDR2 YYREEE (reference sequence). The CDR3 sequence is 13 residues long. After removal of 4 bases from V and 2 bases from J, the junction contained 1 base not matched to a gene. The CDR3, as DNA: TGTGCCAGCAGCCCAGGGGGCAACTATGGCTACACCTTC. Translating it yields CASSPGGNYGYTF.

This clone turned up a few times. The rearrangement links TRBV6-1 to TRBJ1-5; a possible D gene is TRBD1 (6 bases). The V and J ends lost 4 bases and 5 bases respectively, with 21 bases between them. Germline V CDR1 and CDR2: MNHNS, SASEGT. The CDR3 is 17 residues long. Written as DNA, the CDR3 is TGTGCCAGCAGTGGAGTACAGGGACACAAACCATATCAGCCCCAGCATTTT. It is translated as CASSGVQGHKPYQPQHF.

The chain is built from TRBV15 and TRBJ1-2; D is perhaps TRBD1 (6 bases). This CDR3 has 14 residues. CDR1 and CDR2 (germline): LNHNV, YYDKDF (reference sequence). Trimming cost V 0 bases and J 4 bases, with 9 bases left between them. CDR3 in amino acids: CATSRELGGYGYTF. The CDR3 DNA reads TGTGCCACCAGCAGAGAATTAGGGGGCTATGGCTACACCTTC.

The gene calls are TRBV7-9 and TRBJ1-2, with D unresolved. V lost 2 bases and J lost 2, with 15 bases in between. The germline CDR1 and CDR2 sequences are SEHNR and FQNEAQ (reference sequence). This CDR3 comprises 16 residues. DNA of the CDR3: TGTGCCAGCAGCTTATGGGGTTCCCCAGGAAACTATGGCTACACCTTC. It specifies CASSLWGSPGNYGYTF.

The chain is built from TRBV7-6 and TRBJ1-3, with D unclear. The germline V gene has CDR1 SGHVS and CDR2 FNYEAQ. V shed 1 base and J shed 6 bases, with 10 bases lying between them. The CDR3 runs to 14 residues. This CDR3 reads CASSLEIPANTIYF. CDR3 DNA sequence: TGTGCCAGCAGCTTAGAGATACCCGCAAACACCATATATTTT. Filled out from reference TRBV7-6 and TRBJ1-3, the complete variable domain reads GAGVSQSPRYKVTKRGQDVALRCDPISGHVSLYWYRQALGQGPEFLTYFNYEAQQDKSGLPNDRFSAERPEGSISTLTIQRTEQRDSAMYRCASSLEIPANTIYFGEGSWLTVV.

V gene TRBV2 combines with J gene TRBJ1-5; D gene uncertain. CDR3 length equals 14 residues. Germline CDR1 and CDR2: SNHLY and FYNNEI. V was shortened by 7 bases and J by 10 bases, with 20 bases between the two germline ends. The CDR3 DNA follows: TGTGCCAGCAAGTTAGAGGGCGGACCGAACCCCCAGCATTTT. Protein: CASKLEGGPNPQHF.

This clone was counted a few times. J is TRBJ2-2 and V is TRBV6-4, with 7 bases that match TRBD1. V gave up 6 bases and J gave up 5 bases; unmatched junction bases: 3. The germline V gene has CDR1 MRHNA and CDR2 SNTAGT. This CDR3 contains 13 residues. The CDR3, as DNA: TGTGCCAGCAGAGAGGACAGGACCGGGGAGCTGTTTTTT. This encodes CASREDRTGELFF.

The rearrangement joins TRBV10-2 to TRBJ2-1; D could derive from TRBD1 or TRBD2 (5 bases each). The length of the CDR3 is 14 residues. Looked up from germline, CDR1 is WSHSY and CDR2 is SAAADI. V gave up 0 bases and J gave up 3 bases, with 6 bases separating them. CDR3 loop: CASSESGGYNEQFF. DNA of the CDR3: TGCGCCAGCAGTGAGTCTGGGGGCTACAATGAGCAGTTCTTC.

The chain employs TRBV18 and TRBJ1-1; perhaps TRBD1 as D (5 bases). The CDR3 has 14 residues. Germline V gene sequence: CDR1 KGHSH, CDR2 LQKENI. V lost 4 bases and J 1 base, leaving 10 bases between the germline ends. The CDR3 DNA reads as TGTGCCAGCTCACACGGGACGGCGAACACTGAAGCTTTCTTT. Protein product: CASSHGTANTEAFF.

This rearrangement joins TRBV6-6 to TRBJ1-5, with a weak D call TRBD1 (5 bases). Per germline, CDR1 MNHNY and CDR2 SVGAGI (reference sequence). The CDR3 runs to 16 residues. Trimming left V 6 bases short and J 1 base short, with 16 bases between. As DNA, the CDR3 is TGTGCCAGCAGCCCCCGGGGGGGGGACAGCAATCAGCCCCAGCATTTT. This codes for CASSPRGGDSNQPQHF.

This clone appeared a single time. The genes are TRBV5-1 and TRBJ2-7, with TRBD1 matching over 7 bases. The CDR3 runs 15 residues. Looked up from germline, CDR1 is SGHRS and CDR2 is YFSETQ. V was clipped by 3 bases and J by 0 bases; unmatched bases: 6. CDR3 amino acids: CASSYQTGSSYEQYF. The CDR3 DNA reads TGCGCCAGCAGCTACCAGACAGGGAGCTCCTACGAGCAGTACTTC.